Listed here are 16 T cell receptor beta chains from one sample, sequenced in a study of Ad26.COV2.S vaccination and SARS-CoV-2 variants (dated by TCRdb to the early 2020s). What this sample's treatment or condition label stands for: around 19 received Ad26.COV2.S at low or high dose, single or two shots; about five received placebo; per-sample allocation not given. For vaccine and placebo recipients, the sequenced repertoires came from samples collected on day 63 after the first injection. The library was produced with the immunoSEQ multiplex PCR assay. TCRdb carries this immuneACCESS record with in-frame sequences only. Its versions omit some clonotypes, under half of them owing to an unresolved V gene in the studies checked, with the rest unexplained. The sample table holds just over 350,000 clones, of which roughly 85% were seen once. 3.3% of the sample comes from the top ten. Sequenced here: peripheral blood, sampled in a trial of Ad26.COV2.S vaccine versus placebo. The receptors here all came from a person aged 18-65 years who received the Ad26.COV2.S COVID-19 vaccine or a placebo.

In DNA form, the CDR3 reads TGTGCCAGCAGCAACTCGGCCCTTAATCAGCCCCAGCATTTT. Encoded protein: CASSNSALNQPQHF. The chain combines TRBV28 with TRBJ1-5; D unresolved. The V gene lost 6 bases and the J gene lost 4 bases, with 13 bases spanning the gap. This CDR3 is built from 14 residues. Germline V lookup: CDR1 MDHEN, CDR2 SYDVKM.

The CDR3 coding sequence is TGTGCCAGCAGTTTAACGGTCTACTACAATGAGCAGTTCTTC. Its translation is CASSLTVYYNEQFF. V is TRBV27 and J is TRBJ2-1, with D unclear. There are 14 residues in the CDR3. The germline V and J ends were trimmed by 2 bases and 3 bases, with 8 bases remaining between them. Germline CDR1 MNHEY, CDR2 SMNVEV (reference sequence).

The chain is built from TRBV4-3 and TRBJ2-7; the D gene is possibly TRBD1 (7 bases). This CDR3 has 13 residues. V was pared by 0 bases and J by 12 bases, with 15 bases between. Germline V CDR1 and CDR2: LGHNA, YSLEER. This CDR3 is CASSQEGGQTMYF. The CDR3 DNA reads TGCGCCAGCAGCCAAGAGGGGGGACAGACGATGTACTTC.

The chain has TRBV7-2 and TRBJ2-6; D is undetermined. The ends were cut back, 2 bases at V and 0 bases at J, with 8 bases in the middle. This CDR3 has 16 amino acids. Looked up from germline, CDR1 is SGHTA and CDR2 is FQGNSA. Here the CDR3 DNA reads TGTGCCAGCAGCTTAAATCACCCCTCTGGGGCCAACGTCCTGACTTTC. This gives the protein CASSLNHPSGANVLTF.

This chain uses TRBV6-1 with TRBJ1-1; D may be TRBD1 (5 bases). The CDR3 is 18 amino acids. Per the germline V gene, CDR1 is MNHNS and CDR2 is SASEGT. Trimming stripped 3 bases from V and 0 bases from J, with 20 bases between. The CDR3 protein is CASSEGTLGWGVNTEAFF. CDR3 bases: TGTGCCAGCAGTGAGGGAACACTCGGTTGGGGGGTGAACACTGAAGCTTTCTTT.

The chain has TRBV6-2 or TRBV6-3 and TRBJ2-5; no firm D call. Trimming shortened V by 6 bases and J by 10 bases, and 15 bases separated the two germline ends. The germline V gene encodes CDR1 MNHEY and CDR2 SVGEGT. The CDR3 totals 12 residues. The CDR3 bases are TGTGCCAGCAGCTCCCCTTGGGATTTCCAGTACTTC. Protein: CASSSPWDFQYF.

The chain employs TRBV7-9 and TRBJ1-1; D gene ambiguous. Germline values: CDR1 SEHNR, CDR2 FQNEAQ (reference sequence). This CDR3 has 12 residues. Between the trimmed V and J ends, which lost 4 bases and 2 bases, there was a span of 5 bases. The CDR3 reads CASSSVNTEAFF. CDR3 nucleotide sequence: TGTGCCAGCAGCTCTGTAAACACTGAAGCTTTCTTT.

With regard to this clone: Different DNA sequences within this sample yield the same CDR3. The chain couples TRBV6-5 to TRBJ2-7; either TRBD1 or TRBD2 may fit D (5 bases each). CDR1 is MNHEY and CDR2 is SVGAGI in the germline V gene. The CDR3 runs to 12 residues. The V end was cut by 6 bases, the J end by 3 bases, with 9 bases between. This CDR3 is CASRGDSYEQYF. The CDR3 bases are TGTGCCAGCAGGGGGGATAGCTACGAGCAGTACTTC.

About this clone: At one end, the junction sequence differs from germline, possibly due to a read error. The genes are TRBV5-6 and TRBJ2-7, with D maybe TRBD2 (5 bases). Germline V gene lookup returns CDR1 SGHDT and CDR2 YYEEEE. This CDR3 has 12 residues. The CDR3 coding sequence is TGTGCCAGCAGCTTGTCTGGAGTCCTAGCCCACTTC. It is translated as CASSLSGVLAHF.

The V and J genes are TRBV6-5 and TRBJ2-5, with D perhaps matching TRBD1 (6 bases). The V gene's germline CDR1 is MNHEY and CDR2 SVGAGI. Trimming left V 5 bases short and J 7 bases short, with 20 bases between. The CDR3 is 15 amino acids. The CDR3 region is CASSTPLGAQGTQYF. CDR3 coding DNA: TGTGCCAGCAGTACCCCCCTGGGGGCCCAGGGGACCCAGTACTTC.

J is TRBJ2-7 and V is TRBV6-2 or TRBV6-3; 10 nucleotides align to TRBD2. Trimming removed 6 bases from V and 5 bases from J; junction bases left unmatched: 10. Germline V gene sequence: CDR1 MNHEY, CDR2 SVGEGT. The CDR3 consists of 15 residues. The CDR3 spells CASSPLAGVSDEQYF. In DNA, the CDR3 is TGTGCCAGCAGCCCGCTAGCGGGGGTATCTGACGAGCAGTACTTC.

V is TRBV30 and J is TRBJ2-3, with 10 bases matching TRBD2. The germline CDR1 and CDR2 sequences are GTSNPN and SVGIG (reference sequence). The CDR3 is made up of 15 amino acids. J was trimmed by 6 bases and V by 4 bases; bases with no gene match: 10. In nucleotides, the CDR3 is TGTGCCTGGATAACGCTAGCGGGAGTATCCGATACGCAGTATTTT. Protein product: CAWITLAGVSDTQYF.

This rearrangement joins TRBV27 to TRBJ2-5; no definite D call. Looked up from germline, CDR1 is MNHEY and CDR2 is SMNVEV (reference sequence). Trimming left V 8 bases short and J 2 bases short, with 12 bases between. The CDR3 is 13 amino acids. The CDR3 nucleotides are TGTGCCAGCGTGGATATTGGTCAAGAGACCCAGTACTTC. It codes for CASVDIGQETQYF.

The genes are TRBV10-3 and TRBJ2-5; 13 bases fit TRBD2. CDR1 is ENHRY and CDR2 is SYGVKD in the germline V gene. Trimming took 3 bases from V and 5 from J; bases not matched to a gene: 6. The CDR3 totals 16 residues. The CDR3 DNA reads TGTGCCATCAGTGAAACTAGCGGGGGGGCCTGGGAGACCCAGTACTTC. Translation gives CAISETSGGAWETQYF.

V usage is TRBV1 and J usage is TRBJ2-5; the table's D call, TRBD2, has no DNA check behind it. TRBV1 is classified as a pseudogene. The CDR3 is 15 residues long. The CDR3 DNA follows: TGCACCAGCAGCCAAGGATTGGACTACAAAGAGACCCAGTACTTC. Its protein product is CTSSQGLDYKETQYF.

CDR3 bases: TGTGCCAGCAGCGTATTTTCGGGAGTCACCGGGGAGCTGTTTTTT. It specifies CASSVFSGVTGELFF. The chain employs TRBV9 and TRBJ2-2, with a weak D call TRBD2 (6 bases). The germline V gene encodes CDR1 SGDLS and CDR2 YYNGEE. The CDR3 spans 15 residues. The V gene lost 1 base and the J gene lost 4 bases, with 11 bases spanning the gap.